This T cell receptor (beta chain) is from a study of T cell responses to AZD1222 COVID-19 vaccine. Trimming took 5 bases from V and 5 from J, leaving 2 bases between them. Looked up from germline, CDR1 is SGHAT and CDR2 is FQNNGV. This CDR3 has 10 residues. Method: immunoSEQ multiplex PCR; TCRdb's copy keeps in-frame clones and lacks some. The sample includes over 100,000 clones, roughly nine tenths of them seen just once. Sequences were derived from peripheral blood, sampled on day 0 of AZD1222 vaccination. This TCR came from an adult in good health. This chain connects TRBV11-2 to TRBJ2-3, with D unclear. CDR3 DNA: TGTGCCAGCAGCCGAGATACGCAGTATTTT. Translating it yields CASSRDTQYF.